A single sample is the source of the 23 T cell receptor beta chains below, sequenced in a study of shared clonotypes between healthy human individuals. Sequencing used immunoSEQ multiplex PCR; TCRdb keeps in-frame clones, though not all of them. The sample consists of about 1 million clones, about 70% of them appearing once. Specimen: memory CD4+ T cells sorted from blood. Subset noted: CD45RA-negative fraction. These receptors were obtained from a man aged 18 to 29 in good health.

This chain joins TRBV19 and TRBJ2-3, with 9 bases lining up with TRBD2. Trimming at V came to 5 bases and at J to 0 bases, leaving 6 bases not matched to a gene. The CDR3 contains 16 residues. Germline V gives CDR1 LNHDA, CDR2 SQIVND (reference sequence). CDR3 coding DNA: TGTGCCAGTAGTCCGCTTAGCGGGGGTAGCACAGATACGCAGTATTTT. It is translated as CASSPLSGGSTDTQYF. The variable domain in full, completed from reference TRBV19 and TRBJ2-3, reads DGGITQSPKYLFRKEGQNVTLSCEQNLNHDAMYWYRQDPGQGLRLIYYSQIVNDFQKGDIAEGYSVSREKKESFPLTVTSAQKNPTAFYLCASSPLSGGSTDTQYFGPGTRLTVL.

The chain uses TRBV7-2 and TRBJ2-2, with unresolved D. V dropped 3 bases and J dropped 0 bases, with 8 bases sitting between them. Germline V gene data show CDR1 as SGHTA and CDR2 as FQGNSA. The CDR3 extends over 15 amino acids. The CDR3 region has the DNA TGTGCCAGCAGCTTTCTCCGGACGAACACCGGGGAGCTGTTTTTT. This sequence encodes CASSFLRTNTGELFF.

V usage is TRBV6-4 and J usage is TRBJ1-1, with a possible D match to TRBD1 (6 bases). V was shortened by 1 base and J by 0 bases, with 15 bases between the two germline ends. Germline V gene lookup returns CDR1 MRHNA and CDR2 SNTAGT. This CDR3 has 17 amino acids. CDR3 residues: CASSDCFRDTMNTEAFF. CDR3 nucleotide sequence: TGTGCCAGCAGTGACTGCTTTCGGGACACTATGAACACTGAAGCTTTCTTT.

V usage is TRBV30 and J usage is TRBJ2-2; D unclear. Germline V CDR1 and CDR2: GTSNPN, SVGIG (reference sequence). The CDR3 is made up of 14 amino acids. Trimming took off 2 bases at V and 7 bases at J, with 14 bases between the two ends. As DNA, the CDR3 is TGTGCCTGGAGTCTTATGACGTTTGGCGGGGAGCTGTTTTTT. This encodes CAWSLMTFGGELFF.

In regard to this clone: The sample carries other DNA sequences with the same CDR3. CDR3: CAWSVGGGQETQYF. DNA of the CDR3: TGTGCCTGGAGTGTTGGGGGGGGCCAAGAGACCCAGTACTTC. The rearrangement uses TRBV30 and TRBJ2-5; 7 bases fit TRBD2. CDR3 length: 14 amino acids. The germline V gene has CDR1 GTSNPN and CDR2 SVGIG (reference sequence). J was trimmed by 1 base and V by 0 bases; bases with no gene match: 2.

In nucleotides, the CDR3 is TGTGCCAGCAGGGGGTCGACAGGGACTAATTCACCCCTCCACTTT. Amino acids: CASRGSTGTNSPLHF. This rearrangement joins TRBV2 to TRBJ1-6; 7 nucleotides align to TRBD1. The CDR3 has 15 amino acids. The V segment lost 6 bases and the J segment 6 bases; nucleotides outside the gene matches: 8. Germline lookup yields CDR1 SNHLY and CDR2 FYNNEI.

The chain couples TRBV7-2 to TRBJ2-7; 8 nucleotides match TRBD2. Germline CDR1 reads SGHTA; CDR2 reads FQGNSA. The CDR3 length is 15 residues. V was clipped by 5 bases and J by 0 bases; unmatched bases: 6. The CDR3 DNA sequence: TGTGCCAGCAGCGTAGACGGGAGGGCCTCCTACGAGCAGTACTTC. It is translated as CASSVDGRASYEQYF.

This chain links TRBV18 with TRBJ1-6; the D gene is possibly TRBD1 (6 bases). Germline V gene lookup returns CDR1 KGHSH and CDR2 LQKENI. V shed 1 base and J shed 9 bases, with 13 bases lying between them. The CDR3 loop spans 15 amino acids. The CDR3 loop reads CASSPRSGEGSPLHF. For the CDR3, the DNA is TGTGCCAGCTCACCACGGTCAGGGGAGGGTTCACCCCTCCACTTT.

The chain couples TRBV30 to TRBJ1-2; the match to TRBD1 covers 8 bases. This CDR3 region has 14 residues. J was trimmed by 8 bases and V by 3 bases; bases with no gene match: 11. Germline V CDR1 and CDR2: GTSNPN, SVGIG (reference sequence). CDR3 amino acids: CAWSPGTGVQGYTF. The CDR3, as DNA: TGTGCCTGGAGCCCAGGGACAGGTGTCCAAGGCTACACCTTC.

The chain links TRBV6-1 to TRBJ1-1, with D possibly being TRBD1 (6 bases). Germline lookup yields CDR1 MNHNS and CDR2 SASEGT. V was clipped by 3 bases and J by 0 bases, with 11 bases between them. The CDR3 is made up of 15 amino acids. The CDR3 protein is CASSDHRALNTEAFF. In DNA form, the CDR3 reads TGTGCCAGCAGTGACCACAGGGCTCTGAACACTGAAGCTTTCTTT.

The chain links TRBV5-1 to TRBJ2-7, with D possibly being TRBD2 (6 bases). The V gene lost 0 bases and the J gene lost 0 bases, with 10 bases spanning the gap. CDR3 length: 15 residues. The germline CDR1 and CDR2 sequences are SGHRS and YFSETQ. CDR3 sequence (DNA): TGCGCCAGCAGCTTGGAACGCGGGACCTCCTACGAGCAGTACTTC. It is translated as CASSLERGTSYEQYF.

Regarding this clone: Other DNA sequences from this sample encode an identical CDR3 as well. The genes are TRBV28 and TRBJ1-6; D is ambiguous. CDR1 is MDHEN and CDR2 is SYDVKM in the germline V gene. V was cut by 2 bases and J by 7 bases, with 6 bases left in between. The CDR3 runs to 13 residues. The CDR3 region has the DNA TGTGCCAGCAGTTTAGTGGGAAATTCACCCCTCCACTTT. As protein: CASSLVGNSPLHF.

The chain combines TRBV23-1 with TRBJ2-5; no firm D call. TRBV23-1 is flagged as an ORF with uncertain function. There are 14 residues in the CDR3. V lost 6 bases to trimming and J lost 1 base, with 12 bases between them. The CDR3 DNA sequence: TGCGCCAGCAGCCCACTAACCTCCCAAGAGACCCAGTACTTC. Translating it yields CASSPLTSQETQYF.

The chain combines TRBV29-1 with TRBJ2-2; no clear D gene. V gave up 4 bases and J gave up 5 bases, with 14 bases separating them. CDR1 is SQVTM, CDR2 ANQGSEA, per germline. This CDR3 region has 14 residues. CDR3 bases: TGCAGCGTTGGGAGAGACCCTCGAACCGGGGAGCTGTTTTTT. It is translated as CSVGRDPRTGELFF.

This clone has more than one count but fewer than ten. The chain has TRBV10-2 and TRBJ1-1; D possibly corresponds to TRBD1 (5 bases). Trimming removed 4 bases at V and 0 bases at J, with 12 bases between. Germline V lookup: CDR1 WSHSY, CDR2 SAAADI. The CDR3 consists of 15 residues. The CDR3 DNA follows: TGCGCCAGCAGTGGGACACAGAGTATGAACACTGAAGCTTTCTTT. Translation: CASSGTQSMNTEAFF.

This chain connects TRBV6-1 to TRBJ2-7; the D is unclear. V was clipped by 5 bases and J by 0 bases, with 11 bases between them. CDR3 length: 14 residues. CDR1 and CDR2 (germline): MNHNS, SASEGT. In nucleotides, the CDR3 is TGTGCCAGCAGTCTAGAGGACCGCTCCTACGAGCAGTACTTC. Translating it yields CASSLEDRSYEQYF.

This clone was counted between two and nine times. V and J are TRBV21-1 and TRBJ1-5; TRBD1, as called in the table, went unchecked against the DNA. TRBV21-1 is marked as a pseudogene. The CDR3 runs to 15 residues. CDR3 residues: CASSFTGQGIQPQHF. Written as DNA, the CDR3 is TGTGCCAGCAGCTTCACGGGACAGGGAATTCAGCCCCAGCATTTT.

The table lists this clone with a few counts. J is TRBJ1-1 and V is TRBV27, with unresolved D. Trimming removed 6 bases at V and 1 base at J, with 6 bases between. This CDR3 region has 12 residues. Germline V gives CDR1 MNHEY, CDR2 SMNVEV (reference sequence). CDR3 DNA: TGTGCCAGCAGGTGGGGGAACACTGAAGCTTTCTTT. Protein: CASRWGNTEAFF.

CDR3 residues: CASSELRGQGSKNIQYF. The DNA of the CDR3 is TGTGCCAGCAGCGAACTCAGGGGACAGGGATCCAAAAACATTCAGTACTTC. The chain links TRBV6-1 to TRBJ2-4, with 9 bases aligning to TRBD1. This CDR3 comprises 17 residues. V was clipped by 6 bases and J by 2 bases; unmatched bases: 11. CDR1 and CDR2 (germline): MNHNS, SASEGT.

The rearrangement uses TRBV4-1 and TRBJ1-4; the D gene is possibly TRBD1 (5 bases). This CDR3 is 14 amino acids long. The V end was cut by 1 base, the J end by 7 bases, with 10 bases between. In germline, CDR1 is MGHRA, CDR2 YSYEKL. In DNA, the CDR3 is TGCGCCAGCAGCCAAGTGGGGGGGAGTGAAAAACTGTTTTTT. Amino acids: CASSQVGGSEKLFF.

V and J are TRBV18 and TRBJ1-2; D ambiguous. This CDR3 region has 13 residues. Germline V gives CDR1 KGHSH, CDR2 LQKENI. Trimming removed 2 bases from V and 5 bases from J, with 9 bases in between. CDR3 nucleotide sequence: TGTGCCAGCTCACCATTCGGGGAGTATGGCTACACCTTC. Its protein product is CASSPFGEYGYTF.

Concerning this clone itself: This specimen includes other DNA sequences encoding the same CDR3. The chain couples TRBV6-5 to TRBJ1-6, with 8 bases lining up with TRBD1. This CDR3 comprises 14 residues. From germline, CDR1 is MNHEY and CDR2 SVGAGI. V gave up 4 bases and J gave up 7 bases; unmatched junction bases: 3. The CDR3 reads CASSSGQGNSPLHF. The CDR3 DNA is TGTGCCAGCAGTTCCGGACAGGGAAATTCACCCCTCCACTTT.

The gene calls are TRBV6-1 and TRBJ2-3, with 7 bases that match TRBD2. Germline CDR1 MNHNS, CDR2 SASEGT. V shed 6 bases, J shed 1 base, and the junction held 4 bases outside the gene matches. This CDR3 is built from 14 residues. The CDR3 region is CASRNLAGTDTQYF. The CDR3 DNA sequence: TGTGCCAGCAGAAACCTAGCGGGCACAGATACGCAGTATTTT.